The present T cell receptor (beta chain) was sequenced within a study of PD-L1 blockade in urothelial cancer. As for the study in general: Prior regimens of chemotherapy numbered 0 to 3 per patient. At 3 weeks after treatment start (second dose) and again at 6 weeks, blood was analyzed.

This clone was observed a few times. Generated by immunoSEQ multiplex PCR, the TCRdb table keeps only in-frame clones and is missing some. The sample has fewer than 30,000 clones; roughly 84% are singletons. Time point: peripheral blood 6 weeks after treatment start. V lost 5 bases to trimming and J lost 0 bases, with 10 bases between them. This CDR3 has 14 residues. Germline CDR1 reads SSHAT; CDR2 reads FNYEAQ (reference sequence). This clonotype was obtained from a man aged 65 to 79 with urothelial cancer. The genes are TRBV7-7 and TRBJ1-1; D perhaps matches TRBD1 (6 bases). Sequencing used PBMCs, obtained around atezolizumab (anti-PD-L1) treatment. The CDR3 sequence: CASSLGQLNTEAFF. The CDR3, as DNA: TGTGCCAGCAGCCTAGGACAGCTGAACACTGAAGCTTTCTTT.